A single sample is the source of the 20 T cell receptor beta chains below, sequenced in a study of T cell responses to AZD1222 COVID-19 vaccine. Only in-frame clones appear in the TCRdb table, and some are missing; sequencing was by immunoSEQ multiplex PCR. This table has 120,000 or so clones, around 89% appearing once. Sample: peripheral blood, taken on day 0 of MenACWY control vaccination. All receptors come from an adult in good health.

The chain couples TRBV18 to TRBJ1-2; unclear D gene. The CDR3 totals 14 residues. Germline V CDR1 and CDR2: KGHSH, LQKENI. Deletions cut 0 bases from V and 2 bases from J, with 7 bases between. The CDR3 DNA reads TGTGCCAGCTCACCACCGGGCAACAACTATGGCTACACCTTC. Translating gives CASSPPGNNYGYTF.

This chain connects TRBV3-1 (or the pseudogene TRBV3-2) to TRBJ1-2, with D perhaps TRBD1 (6 bases). CDR1 is LGHDT, CDR2 YNNKEL, per germline (reference sequence). The CDR3 loop spans 16 amino acids. V was shortened by 1 base and J by 8 bases, with 20 bases between the two germline ends. The CDR3 reads CASSQGSQGFPAGYTF. CDR3 sequence (DNA): TGTGCCAGCAGCCAAGGTTCACAGGGATTTCCCGCCGGCTACACCTTC.

This rearrangement joins TRBV7-9 to TRBJ1-3, with 8 bases aligning to TRBD1. CDR1 SEHNR and CDR2 FQNEAQ come from the germline V gene (reference sequence). The CDR3 is 14 residues long. V lost 4 bases, J lost 2 bases, and 1 base stayed unmatched. CDR3 bases: TGTGCCAGCAGCTACAGGGGGGCTGGAAACACCATATATTTT. Translating it yields CASSYRGAGNTIYF.

The chain couples TRBV10-3 to TRBJ2-3; TRBD2 matches at 7 bases. The length of the CDR3 is 17 residues. CDR1 is ENHRY, CDR2 SYGVKD, per germline. The V segment lost 5 bases and the J segment 2 bases; nucleotides outside the gene matches: 13. The CDR3 loop is CAISPGEGVRVTDTQYF. In nucleotides, the CDR3 is TGTGCCATCAGTCCCGGGGAGGGCGTTCGGGTCACAGATACGCAGTATTTT.

The CDR3 spells CASSVEDLRPYEQYF. The CDR3 nucleotides are TGTGCCAGCAGCGTAGAAGACCTCCGCCCCTACGAGCAGTACTTC. The gene calls are TRBV9 and TRBJ2-7; no reliable D call. Trimming cost V 0 bases and J 2 bases, with 12 bases left between them. Germline values: CDR1 SGDLS, CDR2 YYNGEE. This CDR3 is 15 amino acids long.

The chain couples TRBV5-5 to TRBJ2-7, with D possibly called TRBD1 or TRBD2 (5 bases each). Trimming removed 5 bases at V and 4 bases at J, with 16 bases between. The CDR3 length is 14 residues. CDR1 SGHKS and CDR2 YYEKEE come from the germline V gene (reference sequence). The CDR3 DNA reads TGTGCCAGCAGTTTGAACCCGGGACCTTACGAGCAGTACTTC. Translation: CASSLNPGPYEQYF.

V is TRBV7-3 and J is TRBJ2-1, with 8 nucleotides matching TRBD2. CDR1 and CDR2 from the germline V gene are SGHTA and FQGTGA. Trimming removed 4 bases from V and 6 bases from J; junction bases left unmatched: 8. The CDR3 length is 15 residues. The CDR3 protein is CASSSGRAPLNEQFF. Written as DNA, the CDR3 is TGTGCCAGCAGCTCCGGGAGGGCCCCTCTCAATGAGCAGTTCTTC.

The CDR3 nucleotides read TGTGCCAGCAGCCTCCGACTAGCAGGGTCGGTGGGCGAGCAGTACTTC. Its protein product is CASSLRLAGSVGEQYF. The chain couples TRBV3-1 (or the pseudogene TRBV3-2) to TRBJ2-7, with 7 bases identical to TRBD2. J gave up 6 bases and V 4 bases, and 15 bases lay outside the gene matches. Looked up from germline, CDR1 is LGHDT and CDR2 is YNNKEL (reference sequence). The CDR3 loop spans 16 amino acids.

The chain links TRBV11-3 to TRBJ2-1, with 12 bases matching TRBD2. J lost 14 bases, V lost 5 bases, and 10 bases had no gene match. The CDR3 is made up of 14 amino acids. Germline CDR1 is SGHNT and CDR2 is YENEEA. CDR3: CASSPSPSGRAEFF. Here the CDR3 DNA reads TGTGCCAGCAGCCCGAGCCCTAGCGGGAGGGCCGAGTTCTTC.

V is TRBV6-2 or TRBV6-3 and J is TRBJ2-7; possibly TRBD1 for D (6 bases). This CDR3 has 14 amino acids. The germline V and J ends were trimmed by 3 bases and 3 bases, with 12 bases remaining between them. From germline, CDR1 is MNHEY and CDR2 SVGEGT. The CDR3 region has the DNA TGTGCCAGCAGTTATCAGGGGCGCCTCTACGAGCAGTACTTC. This gives the protein CASSYQGRLYEQYF.

This chain connects TRBV6-5 to TRBJ1-4; unclear D gene. The V end was cut by 4 bases, the J end by 0 bases, with 9 bases between. Looked up from germline, CDR1 is MNHEY and CDR2 is SVGAGI. This CDR3 region has 15 residues. The CDR3 region is CASSSSGATNEKLFF. CDR3 bases: TGTGCCAGCAGTTCCTCAGGTGCAACTAATGAAAAACTGTTTTTT.

The V call is TRBV5-1, the J call TRBJ1-1; a weak D match, TRBD1 (5 bases). This CDR3 is built from 15 residues. V shed 2 bases and J shed 1 base, with 12 bases lying between them. Germline V CDR1 and CDR2: SGHRS, YFSETQ. The CDR3 protein is CASSFSLRGNTEAFF. The CDR3 bases are TGCGCCAGCAGCTTTTCCTTGAGGGGGAACACTGAAGCTTTCTTT.

The J gene is TRBJ2-2, the V gene TRBV10-3; 10 bases line up with TRBD1. Germline V lookup: CDR1 ENHRY, CDR2 SYGVKD. The V segment lost 3 bases and the J segment 4 bases; nucleotides outside the gene matches: 2. The CDR3 extends over 15 amino acids. CDR3 nucleotides: TGTGCCATCAGTGACTGGGACAGGGGCACCGGGGAGCTGTTTTTT. This codes for CAISDWDRGTGELFF.

J is TRBJ2-1 and V is TRBV7-2; TRBD2 matches 7 bases. The CDR3 has 13 residues. The junction had 6 bases not matched to a gene; V was cut back by 4 bases and J by 9 bases. Germline V gene data show CDR1 as SGHTA and CDR2 as FQGNSA. CDR3 sequence: CASSSGGRVEQFF. In nucleotides, the CDR3 is TGTGCCAGCAGCTCCGGGGGGAGGGTTGAGCAGTTCTTC.

V is TRBV2 and J is TRBJ2-7; 14 nucleotides match TRBD2. CDR3 size: 15 residues. Looked up from germline, CDR1 is SNHLY and CDR2 is FYNNEI. J was trimmed by 4 bases and V by 6 bases; bases with no gene match: 5. The CDR3 DNA reads as TGTGCCAGCAGGGGGACTAGCGGGAGTGGGTACGAGCAGTACTTC. Translating it yields CASRGTSGSGYEQYF. The whole variable domain, filled in from reference TRBV2 and TRBJ2-7, reads EPEVTQTPSHQVTQMGQEVILRCVPISNHLYFYWYRQILGQKVEFLVSFYNNEISEKSEIFDDQFSVERPDGSNFTLKIRSTKLEDSAMYFCASRGTSGSGYEQYFGPGTRLTVT.

The sample holds a few counts of this clone. The V and J genes are TRBV6-5 and TRBJ1-1; 7 positions agree with TRBD1. This CDR3 has 15 amino acids. Germline V gives CDR1 MNHEY, CDR2 SVGAGI. With 1 base clipped from V and 1 base from J, the junction kept 3 bases outside the gene matches. The CDR3 loop reads CASSYLGTENTEAFF. DNA for the CDR3: TGTGCCAGCAGTTACTTGGGGACAGAGAACACTGAAGCTTTCTTT.

V usage is TRBV11-2 and J usage is TRBJ1-2; 7 bases are shared with TRBD1. Losses at the gene ends were 5 bases for V and 4 bases for J; bases not matched to a gene: 13. The CDR3 has 16 amino acids. Germline V gene lookup returns CDR1 SGHAT and CDR2 FQNNGV. Written as DNA, the CDR3 is TGTGCCAGCAGCCTACCAGGGACAGCCTCTAGCTATGGCTACACCTTC. This gives the protein CASSLPGTASSYGYTF. Based on the CDR3 plus reference TRBV11-2 and TRBJ1-2, the full variable domain is EAGVAQSPRYKIIEKRQSVAFWCNPISGHATLYWYQQILGQGPKLLIQFQNNGVVDDSQLPKDRFSAERLKGVDSTLKIQPAKLEDSAVYLCASSLPGTASSYGYTFGSGTRLTVV.

The rearrangement uses TRBV9 and TRBJ1-1; TRBD1 might be the D (5 bases). This CDR3 has 15 residues. V was shortened by 3 bases and J by 2 bases, with 14 bases between the two germline ends. Germline V gene sequence: CDR1 SGDLS, CDR2 YYNGEE. The CDR3 here is CASSGSEGTNTEAFF. The CDR3 bases are TGTGCCAGCAGCGGATCTGAGGGGACTAACACTGAAGCTTTCTTT. The entire variable domain, with the rest obtained from reference TRBV9 and TRBJ1-1, is as follows: DSGVTQTPKHLITATGQRVTLRCSPRSGDLSVYWYQQSLDQGLQFLIQYYNGEERAKGNILERFSAQQFPDLHSELNLSSLELGDSALYFCASSGSEGTNTEAFFGQGTRLTVV.

CDR3 amino acids: CASRADRAGNTIYF. The CDR3 DNA reads TGTGCCAGCAGAGCGGACAGGGCTGGAAACACCATATATTTT. The chain recombines TRBV27 with TRBJ1-3; 8 nucleotides agree with TRBD1. The CDR3 totals 14 residues. CDR1 is MNHEY, CDR2 SMNVEV, per germline (reference sequence). V dropped 6 bases and J dropped 2; count of bases not matched to a gene: 3.

CDR3 region: CASSPHTRDEQYF. The CDR3 nucleotides read TGTGCCAGCAGTCCCCATACCCGGGACGAGCAGTACTTC. The chain uses TRBV27 and TRBJ2-7; D not resolved. Germline CDR1 and CDR2: MNHEY and SMNVEV (reference sequence). Trimming took off 5 bases at V and 5 bases at J, with 13 bases between the two ends. The CDR3 spans 13 residues.